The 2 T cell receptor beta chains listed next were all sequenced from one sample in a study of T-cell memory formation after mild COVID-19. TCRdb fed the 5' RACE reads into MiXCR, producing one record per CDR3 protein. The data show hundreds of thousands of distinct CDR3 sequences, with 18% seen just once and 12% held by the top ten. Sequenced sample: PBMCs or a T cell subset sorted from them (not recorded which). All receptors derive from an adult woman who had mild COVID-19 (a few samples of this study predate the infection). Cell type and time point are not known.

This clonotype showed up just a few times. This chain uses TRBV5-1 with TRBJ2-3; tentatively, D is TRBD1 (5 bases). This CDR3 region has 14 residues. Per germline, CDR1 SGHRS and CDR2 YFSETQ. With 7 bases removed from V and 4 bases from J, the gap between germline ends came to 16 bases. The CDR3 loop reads CASSSAGMADTQYF. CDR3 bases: TGCGCCAGCTCTTCCGCAGGGATGGCAGATACGCAGTATTTT.

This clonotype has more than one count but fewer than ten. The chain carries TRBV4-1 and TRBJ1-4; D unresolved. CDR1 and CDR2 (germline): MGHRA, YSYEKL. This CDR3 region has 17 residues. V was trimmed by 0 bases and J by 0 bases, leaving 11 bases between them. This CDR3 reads CASSQDRVIATNEKLFF. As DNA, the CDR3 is TGCGCCAGCAGCCAAGACCGGGTGATTGCAACTAATGAAAAACTGTTTTTT.